One sample yielded the 13 T cell receptor beta chains listed below, sequenced in a study of shared clonotypes between healthy human individuals. TCRdb's table, derived via immunoSEQ multiplex PCR, lists solely in-frame clones and lacks some. The sample includes 1.5 million to 2.5 million clones, approximately 94% of them seen just once. Naive CD8 cells lacked CD45RO and underwent positive selection for CCR7, leaving out terminally differentiated effector memory CD45RA+ cells. Sequencing was done on a sample of naive CD8+ T cells sorted from blood. The receptors were gathered from a man aged 18 to 29 in good health.

In regard to this clone: The sample carries other DNA sequences with the same CDR3. Here the CDR3 DNA reads TGTGCCAGCAGCCCCCACGGTACTGAAGCTTTCTTT. Its translation is CASSPHGTEAFF. This chain connects TRBV11-2 to TRBJ1-1; no definite D call. Trimming stripped 5 bases from V and 5 bases from J, with 9 bases between. Germline V gene data show CDR1 as SGHAT and CDR2 as FQNNGV. CDR3 size: 12 residues.

This chain uses TRBV6-5 with TRBJ1-2; D is perhaps TRBD1 (6 bases). V lost 5 bases and J lost 2, with 9 bases in between. Germline CDR1 and CDR2: MNHEY and SVGAGI. The CDR3 is 13 amino acids. CDR3 loop: CASSPQGNYGYTF. The CDR3 DNA sequence: TGTGCCAGCAGTCCTCAGGGGAACTATGGCTACACCTTC.

CDR3 in amino acids: CASSWAAMRTEAFF. DNA for the CDR3: TGTGCCAGCAGTTGGGCAGCCATGCGGACTGAAGCTTTCTTT. This chain connects TRBV6-5 to TRBJ1-1; no reliable D call. The germline CDR1 and CDR2 sequences are MNHEY and SVGAGI. CDR3 length equals 14 residues. V gave up 4 bases and J gave up 5 bases, with 14 bases separating them.

With regard to this clone: This same CDR3 is encoded by further DNA sequences in the sample. The V call is TRBV5-1, the J call TRBJ2-7, with no clear D. Trimming took 0 bases from V and 3 from J, leaving 7 bases between them. Germline values: CDR1 SGHRS, CDR2 YFSETQ. This CDR3 comprises 13 residues. The CDR3 DNA sequence: TGCGCCAGCAGCTTGGCCCCAATCTACGAGCAGTACTTC. Protein: CASSLAPIYEQYF.

The chain carries TRBV6-5 and TRBJ1-2; D perhaps matches TRBD1 (6 bases). CDR1 MNHEY and CDR2 SVGAGI come from the germline V gene. The CDR3 spans 14 residues. Trimming took off 6 bases at V and 4 bases at J, with 15 bases between the two ends. CDR3: CASSPLDSSYGYTF. The CDR3 DNA sequence: TGTGCCAGCAGCCCCCTGGACAGCTCCTATGGCTACACCTTC.

This clone was counted a single time. The V call is TRBV6-5, the J call TRBJ1-1, with D tentatively TRBD1 (6 bases). This CDR3 region has 13 residues. Germline values: CDR1 MNHEY, CDR2 SVGAGI. Trimming stripped 5 bases from V and 6 bases from J, with 13 bases between. The CDR3 spells CASSKQGWSEAFF. CDR3 in DNA: TGTGCCAGCAGTAAACAGGGTTGGTCTGAAGCTTTCTTT.

The chain is built from TRBV6-5 and TRBJ1-2; possibly TRBD1 for D (5 bases). This CDR3 has 12 amino acids. V dropped 5 bases and J dropped 3 bases, with 7 bases sitting between them. The germline V gene encodes CDR1 MNHEY and CDR2 SVGAGI. The CDR3 DNA follows: TGTGCCAGCAGTGGGACGGACTATGGCTACACCTTC. It yields the protein CASSGTDYGYTF.

The V call is TRBV27, the J call TRBJ2-5, with 9 bases identical to TRBD2. After removal of 3 bases from V and 5 bases from J, the junction contained 7 bases not matched to a gene. The CDR3 extends over 15 amino acids. Germline-derived CDR1 and CDR2 are MNHEY and SMNVEV (reference sequence). CDR3 sequence (DNA): TGTGCCAGCAGTTTGGGATTGACTAGCGGCGAGACCCAGTACTTC. This encodes CASSLGLTSGETQYF.

With regard to this clone: This sample includes further DNA sequences coding for the same CDR3. The CDR3 coding sequence is TGTGCCAGCAGTCTAACCGGGGGGCTGGATGGCTACACCTTC. Its protein is CASSLTGGLDGYTF. J is TRBJ1-2 and V is TRBV27; tentative D call: TRBD1 (6 bases). V lost 5 bases and J lost 6, with 16 bases in between. The germline V gene encodes CDR1 MNHEY and CDR2 SMNVEV (reference sequence). The CDR3 consists of 14 residues.

V and J are TRBV28 and TRBJ2-3; D unresolved. Trimming cost V 4 bases and J 2 bases, with 13 bases left between them. This CDR3 is built from 15 residues. From germline, CDR1 is MDHEN and CDR2 SYDVKM. The CDR3 region has the DNA TGTGCCAGCAGTTCCCACCGGTCCTTCACAGATACGCAGTATTTT. Translated, it gives CASSSHRSFTDTQYF.

As concerns this clone: At one end the junction does not follow the germline gene, possibly because of a read error. CDR3 DNA: TGCGCCAGCAGTCAAGGTAGCGGGATCTCAGATACGCAGTATTTT. Translated: CASSQGSGISDTQYF. The genes are TRBV4-1 and TRBJ2-3, with TRBD2 matching 8 bases. Germline lookup yields CDR1 MGHRA and CDR2 YSYEKL. The CDR3 runs to 15 residues.

The chain links TRBV14 to TRBJ2-5; 7 bases align to TRBD2. Germline CDR1 SGHDN, CDR2 FVKESK. With 2 bases clipped from V and 5 bases from J, the junction kept 5 bases outside the gene matches. The CDR3 is made up of 14 amino acids. The CDR3 DNA reads TGTGCCAGCAGCCAACTAGCGGAGGGGGAGACCCAGTACTTC. Protein sequence: CASSQLAEGETQYF. The full variable domain, rest sourced from reference TRBV14 and TRBJ2-5, is EAGVTQFPSHSVIEKGQTVTLRCDPISGHDNLYWYRRVMGKEIKFLLHFVKESKQDESGMPNNRFLAERTGGTYSTLKVQPAELEDSGVYFCASSQLAEGETQYFGPGTRLLVL.

Turning to this clone: A junction boundary mismatches the germline segment, possibly from a read error. The CDR3 DNA follows: TGTGCCAGCAGTTTCTCTCCCTACAGGAGGATGGGTACAGATGCGCAGTATTTT. Protein: CASSFSPYRRMGTDAQYF. The rearrangement joins TRBV28 to TRBJ2-3; possibly TRBD1 or TRBD2 for D (5 bases each). There are 18 residues in the CDR3. CDR1 is MDHEN and CDR2 is SYDVKM in the germline V gene. The full variable domain, completed using reference TRBV28 and TRBJ2-3, is DVKVTQSSRYLVKRTGEKVFLECVQDMDHENMFWYRQDPGLGLRLIYFSYDVKMKEKGDIPEGYSVSREKKERFSLILESASTNQTSMYLCASSFSPYRRMGTDAQYFGPGTRLTVL.